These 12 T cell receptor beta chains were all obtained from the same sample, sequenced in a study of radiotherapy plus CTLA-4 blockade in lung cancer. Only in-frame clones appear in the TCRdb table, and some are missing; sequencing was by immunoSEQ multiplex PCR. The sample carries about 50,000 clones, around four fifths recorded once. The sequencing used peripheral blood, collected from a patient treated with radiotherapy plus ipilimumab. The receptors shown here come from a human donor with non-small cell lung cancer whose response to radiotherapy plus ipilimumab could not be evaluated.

This CDR3 is CASSASLGDTQYF. The DNA for the CDR3 is TGTGCCAGCAGCGCCTCACTAGGGGATACGCAGTATTTT. The V call is TRBV7-8, the J call TRBJ2-3; D might be TRBD2 (5 bases). Looked up from germline, CDR1 is SGHVS and CDR2 is FQNEAQ. The CDR3 length is 13 residues. V was clipped by 5 bases and J by 6 bases, with 12 bases between them.

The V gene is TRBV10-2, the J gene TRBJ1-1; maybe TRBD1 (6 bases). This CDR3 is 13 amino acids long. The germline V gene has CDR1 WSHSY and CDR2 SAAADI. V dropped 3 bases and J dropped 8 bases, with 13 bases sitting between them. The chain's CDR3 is CASSDLGGEEAFF. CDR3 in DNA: TGCGCCAGCAGTGATTTAGGGGGTGAGGAAGCTTTCTTT.

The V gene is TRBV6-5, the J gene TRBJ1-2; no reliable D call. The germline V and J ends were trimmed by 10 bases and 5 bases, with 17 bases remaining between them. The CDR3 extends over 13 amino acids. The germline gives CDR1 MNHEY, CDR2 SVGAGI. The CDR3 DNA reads TGTGCCACCGCGCCCCATGGAGAGTATGGCTACACCTTC. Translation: CATAPHGEYGYTF.

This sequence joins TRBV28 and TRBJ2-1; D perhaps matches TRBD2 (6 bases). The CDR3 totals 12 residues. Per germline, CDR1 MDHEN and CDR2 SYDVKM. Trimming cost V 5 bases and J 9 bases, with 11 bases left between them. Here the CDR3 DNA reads TGTGCCAGCAGTGTCGGGACTGTTGAGCAGTTCTTC. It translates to CASSVGTVEQFF.

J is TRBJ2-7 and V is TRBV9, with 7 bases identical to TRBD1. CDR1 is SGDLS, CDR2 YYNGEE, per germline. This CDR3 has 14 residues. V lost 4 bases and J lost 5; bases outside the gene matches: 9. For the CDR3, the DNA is TGTGCCAGCAGCCTCCGACAGGGTCATGACGAGCAGTACTTC. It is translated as CASSLRQGHDEQYF.

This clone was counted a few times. CDR3 sequence reads: CASSVQLRGRMDEQFF. The DNA of the CDR3 is TGTGCCAGCAGCGTTCAGCTCAGGGGGCGCATGGATGAGCAGTTCTTC. The chain links TRBV9 to TRBJ2-1, with 8 nucleotides matching TRBD1. With V trimmed by 2 bases and J by 8 bases, 12 bases remained unmatched. In germline, CDR1 is SGDLS, CDR2 YYNGEE. The CDR3 totals 16 residues.

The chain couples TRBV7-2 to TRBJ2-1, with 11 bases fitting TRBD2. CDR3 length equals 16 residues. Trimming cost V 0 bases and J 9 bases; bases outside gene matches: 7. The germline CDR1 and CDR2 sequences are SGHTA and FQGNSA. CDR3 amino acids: CASSLAGTSGRSEQFF. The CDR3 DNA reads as TGTGCCAGCAGCTTAGCGGGGACTAGCGGTCGGAGTGAGCAGTTCTTC.

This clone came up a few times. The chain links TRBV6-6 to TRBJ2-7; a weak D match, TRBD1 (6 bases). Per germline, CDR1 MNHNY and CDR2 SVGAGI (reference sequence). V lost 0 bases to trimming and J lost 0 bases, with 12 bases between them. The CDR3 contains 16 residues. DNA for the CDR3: TGTGCCAGCAGTTACTCGAATTGGGACAACTCCTACGAGCAGTACTTC. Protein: CASSYSNWDNSYEQYF.

CDR3 residues: CASSLVPSGRYEQYF. CDR3 sequence (DNA): TGTGCCAGCAGCTTAGTGCCTAGCGGGAGATACGAGCAGTACTTC. This rearrangement joins TRBV11-2 to TRBJ2-5, with 10 nucleotides matching TRBD2. The J call may be faulty, since TRBJ2-7 better matches the DNA end. The CDR3 runs 15 residues. Germline assignment: CDR1 SGHAT and CDR2 FQNNGV.

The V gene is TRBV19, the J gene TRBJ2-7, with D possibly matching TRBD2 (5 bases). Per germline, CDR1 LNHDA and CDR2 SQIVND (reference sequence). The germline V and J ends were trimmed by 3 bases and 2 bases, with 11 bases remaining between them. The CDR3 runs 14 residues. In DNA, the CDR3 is TGTGCCAGTAGTATGCGAGGGCTGGCCTACGAGCAGTACTTC. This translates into CASSMRGLAYEQYF. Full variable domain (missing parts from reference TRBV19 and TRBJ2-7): DGGITQSPKYLFRKEGQNVTLSCEQNLNHDAMYWYRQDPGQGLRLIYYSQIVNDFQKGDIAEGYSVSREKKESFPLTVTSAQKNPTAFYLCASSMRGLAYEQYFGPGTRLTVT.

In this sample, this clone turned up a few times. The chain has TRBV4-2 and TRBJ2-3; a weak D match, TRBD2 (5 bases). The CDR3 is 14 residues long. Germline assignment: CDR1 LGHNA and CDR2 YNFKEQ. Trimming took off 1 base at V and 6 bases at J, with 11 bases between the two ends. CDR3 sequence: CASSQARDMDTQYF. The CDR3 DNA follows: TGTGCCAGCAGCCAAGCCCGGGATATGGATACGCAGTATTTT.

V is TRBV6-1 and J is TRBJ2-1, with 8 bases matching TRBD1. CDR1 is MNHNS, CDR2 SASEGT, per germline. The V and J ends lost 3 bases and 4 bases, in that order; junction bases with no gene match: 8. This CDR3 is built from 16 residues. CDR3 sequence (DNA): TGTGCCAGCAGTGAGGCCAGACAGGGGAGTTACAATGAGCAGTTCTTC. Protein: CASSEARQGSYNEQFF.